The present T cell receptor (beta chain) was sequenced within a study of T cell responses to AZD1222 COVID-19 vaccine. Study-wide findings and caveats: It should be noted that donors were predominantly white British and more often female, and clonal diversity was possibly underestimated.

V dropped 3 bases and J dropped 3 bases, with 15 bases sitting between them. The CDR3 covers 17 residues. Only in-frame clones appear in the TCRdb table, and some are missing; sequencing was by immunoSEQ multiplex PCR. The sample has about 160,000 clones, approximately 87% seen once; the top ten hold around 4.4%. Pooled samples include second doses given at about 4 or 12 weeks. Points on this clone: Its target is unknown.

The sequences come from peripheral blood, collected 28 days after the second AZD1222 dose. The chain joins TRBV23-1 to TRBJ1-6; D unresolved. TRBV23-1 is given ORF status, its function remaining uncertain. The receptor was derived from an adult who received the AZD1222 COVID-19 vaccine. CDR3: CASSHITKTNYNSPLHF. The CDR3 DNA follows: TGCGCCAGCAGTCATATCACGAAAACTAACTATAATTCACCCCTCCACTTT.